Shown below are 21 T cell receptor beta chains from a single sample sequenced in a study of CD8 T cells in Susac syndrome. cDNA came from approximately 0.5 to 1 ug RNA primed by random hexamers. TCRdb re-called the immunoSEQ multiplex PCR reads through MiXCR, storing one row per CDR3 protein. The table shows 84,000 or so distinct CDR3 sequences, with around 93% occurring only once. Sequenced material: CD8+ T cells from PBMCs. These receptors were obtained from a human donor with Susac syndrome.

J is TRBJ2-7 and V is TRBV20-1; 9 bases align to TRBD1. Germline V gene data show CDR1 as DFQATT and CDR2 as SNEGSKA (reference sequence). V trimming: 1 base; J trimming: 2 bases; junction bases outside the gene matches: 6. This CDR3 region has 15 residues. Here the CDR3 DNA reads TGCAGTGCTAGAGTAGTGGGGACAGGGACCTACGAGCAGTACTTC. It yields the protein CSARVVGTGTYEQYF.

The chain links TRBV11-2 to TRBJ2-5, with TRBD2 matching over 7 bases. Germline-derived CDR1 and CDR2 are SGHAT and FQNNGV. The trim removed 10 bases at V and 2 bases at J, leaving 10 bases unmatched. The CDR3 runs 14 residues. CDR3 coding DNA: TGTGCCACACAAACCCTAGCGGCGCAAGAGACCCAGTACTTC. Protein sequence: CATQTLAAQETQYF.

V usage is TRBV20-1 and J usage is TRBJ2-4; 7 nucleotides align to TRBD2. Germline loops: CDR1 DFQATT, CDR2 SNEGSKA (reference sequence). V lost 0 bases and J lost 3; bases outside the gene matches: 8. The CDR3 sequence is 16 residues long. CDR3 loop: CSAREWIAGNKNIQYF. Here the CDR3 DNA reads TGCAGTGCTAGAGAATGGATAGCGGGTAACAAAAACATTCAGTACTTC.

The gene calls are TRBV6-5 and TRBJ2-2; TRBD2 aligns across 9 bases. Looked up from germline, CDR1 is MNHEY and CDR2 is SVGAGI. The V segment lost 5 bases and the J segment 6 bases; nucleotides outside the gene matches: 7. The CDR3 spans 15 residues. The CDR3 is CASSPPTSGPGELFF. The CDR3 DNA is TGTGCCAGCAGTCCACCGACTAGCGGCCCCGGGGAGCTGTTTTTT.

This sequence joins TRBV20-1 and TRBJ1-5, with a tentative D call TRBD1 (5 bases). This CDR3 is 14 amino acids long. The V end was cut by 0 bases, the J end by 6 bases, with 12 bases between. CDR1 and CDR2 from the germline V gene are DFQATT and SNEGSKA (reference sequence). The CDR3 is CSARDTGVGQPQHF. The CDR3 DNA reads TGCAGTGCTAGAGATACGGGGGTTGGTCAGCCCCAGCATTTT.

V is TRBV6-6 and J is TRBJ1-2, with D hard to call. Deletions cut 0 bases from V and 8 bases from J, with 4 bases between. CDR1 and CDR2 from the germline V gene are MNHNY and SVGAGI (reference sequence). This CDR3 contains 11 residues. The CDR3 DNA is TGTGCCAGCAGTTACTCGGCGGGCTACACCTTC. It encodes CASSYSAGYTF.

V usage is TRBV6-5 and J usage is TRBJ2-1, with 7 bases matching TRBD2. The ends lost 2 bases at V and 3 bases at J; junction bases unmatched: 7. The CDR3 length is 16 residues. The V gene's germline CDR1 is MNHEY and CDR2 SVGAGI. CDR3 in DNA: TGTGCCAGCAGTTACCCGACGCCTAGCGGCTACAATGAGCAGTTCTTC. Translated, it gives CASSYPTPSGYNEQFF.

This chain links TRBV5-4 with TRBJ1-2; perhaps TRBD1 as D (6 bases). The CDR3 length is 13 residues. In germline, CDR1 is SGHNT, CDR2 YYREEE (reference sequence). The germline V and J ends were trimmed by 4 bases and 6 bases, with 13 bases remaining between them. CDR3 loop: CASSPGTPNGYTF. DNA of the CDR3: TGTGCCAGCAGCCCCGGGACACCAAATGGCTACACCTTC.

The J gene is TRBJ2-1, the V gene TRBV9, with D uncertain. Looked up from germline, CDR1 is SGDLS and CDR2 is YYNGEE. This CDR3 spans 15 amino acids. V was cut by 0 bases and J by 10 bases, with 17 bases left in between. In DNA form, the CDR3 reads TGTGCCAGCAGCGTAGAGTATCAGGAGTCACAGGAGCAGTTCTTC. Amino acid sequence: CASSVEYQESQEQFF.

As regards this clonotype: The junction shows a germline mismatch at one end, possibly a read error. The chain recombines TRBV20-1 with TRBJ1-3, with D possibly matching TRBD1 (5 bases). This CDR3 region has 14 residues. Germline V gives CDR1 DFQATT, CDR2 SNEGSKA (reference sequence). The CDR3 loop reads CSARDRGPGNTIYF. The CDR3 region has the DNA TGCAGTGCCAGAGACAGAGGGCCTGGAAACACCATATATTTT.

The V call is TRBV4-3, the J call TRBJ2-2; TRBD2 is a possible D gene (5 bases). Germline CDR1 is LGHNA and CDR2 is YSLEER. The CDR3 has 16 amino acids. With 0 bases removed from V and 5 bases from J, the gap between germline ends came to 13 bases. CDR3 protein: CASSQEGYPGTGELFF. CDR3 in DNA: TGCGCCAGCAGCCAAGAGGGCTACCCGGGGACCGGGGAGCTGTTTTTT.

The genes are TRBV9 and TRBJ2-5; D remains ambiguous. Per the germline V gene, CDR1 is SGDLS and CDR2 is YYNGEE. V was pared by 0 bases and J by 4 bases, with 13 bases between. This CDR3 is 15 amino acids long. In DNA, the CDR3 is TGTGCCAGCAGCGTAGCTTTCGGGTTGGGAGAGACCCAGTACTTC. Amino acids: CASSVAFGLGETQYF.

This clonotype was seen a single time. This chain uses TRBV18 with TRBJ1-2; D unresolved. The CDR3 extends over 10 amino acids. Germline CDR1 and CDR2: KGHSH and LQKENI. V lost 8 bases and J lost 8, with 9 bases in between. The CDR3, as DNA: TGTGCCAGCCTACCAAGGGGCTACACCTTC. Protein sequence: CASLPRGYTF.

This sequence joins TRBV20-1 and TRBJ1-5; D ambiguous. Per germline, CDR1 DFQATT and CDR2 SNEGSKA (reference sequence). The CDR3 has 14 residues. V lost 6 bases to trimming and J lost 4 bases, with 16 bases between them. As DNA, the CDR3 is TGCAGTGCGCGGAGCCCGGAGTCTAATCAGCCCCAGCATTTT. Its translation: CSARSPESNQPQHF.

The chain employs TRBV7-9 and TRBJ2-2, with D uncertain. Trimming took off 2 bases at V and 3 bases at J, with 10 bases between the two ends. CDR3 length: 15 amino acids. From germline, CDR1 is SEHNR and CDR2 FQNEAQ (reference sequence). CDR3 protein: CASSLFRKDTGELFF. The CDR3 DNA sequence: TGTGCCAGCAGCTTATTCCGGAAAGACACCGGGGAGCTGTTTTTT.

The DNA of the CDR3 is TGCGCCAGCAGCCAAGACTCGGGACAGGGACGCGAAAAACTGTTTTTT. This encodes CASSQDSGQGREKLFF. The rearrangement links TRBV4-3 to TRBJ1-4; 9 bases map to TRBD1. CDR1 is LGHNA and CDR2 is YSLEER in the germline V gene. With V trimmed by 0 bases and J by 8 bases, 7 bases remained unmatched. CDR3 length equals 16 residues.

This chain links TRBV20-1 with TRBJ2-1; the match to TRBD2 covers 7 bases. This CDR3 region has 16 residues. CDR1 is DFQATT and CDR2 is SNEGSKA in the germline V gene (reference sequence). Losses at the gene ends were 5 bases for V and 7 bases for J; bases not matched to a gene: 17. Here the CDR3 reads CSAFNMGEGMGNEQFF. CDR3 DNA: TGCAGTGCTTTTAACATGGGGGAGGGAATGGGTAATGAGCAGTTCTTC.

This chain joins TRBV13 and TRBJ2-7; 7 bases fit TRBD2. The germline CDR1 and CDR2 sequences are PRHDT and FYEKMQ (reference sequence). V shed 1 base, J shed 2 bases, and the junction held 11 bases outside the gene matches. The CDR3 totals 17 residues. CDR3 region: CASSLDRGESGAYEQYF. The CDR3 DNA reads TGTGCCAGCAGCTTAGATCGAGGCGAAAGCGGGGCCTACGAGCAGTACTTC.

The chain uses TRBV4-1 and TRBJ2-5, with 10 nucleotides matching TRBD2. V lost 0 bases, J lost 4 bases, and 5 bases stayed unmatched. Germline assignment: CDR1 MGHRA and CDR2 YSYEKL. The CDR3 extends over 16 amino acids. The CDR3 sequence: CASSQDRGLARETQYF. CDR3 bases: TGCGCCAGCAGCCAAGATCGGGGACTAGCGCGAGAGACCCAGTACTTC.

The chain joins TRBV6-5 to TRBJ1-2; TRBD1 aligns across 9 bases. The CDR3 has 17 amino acids. J gave up 3 bases and V 2 bases, and 10 bases lay outside the gene matches. Per the germline V gene, CDR1 is MNHEY and CDR2 is SVGAGI. The CDR3: CASSYSLGQGFDYGYTF. Written as DNA, the CDR3 is TGTGCCAGCAGTTACAGCCTCGGACAGGGGTTTGACTATGGCTACACCTTC.

The chain links TRBV29-1 to TRBJ1-2; the D gene is possibly TRBD1 (6 bases). The CDR3 length is 15 residues. Germline CDR1 SQVTM, CDR2 ANQGSEA. Trimming pared 0 bases from V and 5 bases from J, leaving 16 bases between. CDR3 residues: CSVEEQGGRNYGYTF. The CDR3 coding sequence is TGCAGCGTTGAAGAACAGGGTGGGCGGAATTATGGCTACACCTTC.